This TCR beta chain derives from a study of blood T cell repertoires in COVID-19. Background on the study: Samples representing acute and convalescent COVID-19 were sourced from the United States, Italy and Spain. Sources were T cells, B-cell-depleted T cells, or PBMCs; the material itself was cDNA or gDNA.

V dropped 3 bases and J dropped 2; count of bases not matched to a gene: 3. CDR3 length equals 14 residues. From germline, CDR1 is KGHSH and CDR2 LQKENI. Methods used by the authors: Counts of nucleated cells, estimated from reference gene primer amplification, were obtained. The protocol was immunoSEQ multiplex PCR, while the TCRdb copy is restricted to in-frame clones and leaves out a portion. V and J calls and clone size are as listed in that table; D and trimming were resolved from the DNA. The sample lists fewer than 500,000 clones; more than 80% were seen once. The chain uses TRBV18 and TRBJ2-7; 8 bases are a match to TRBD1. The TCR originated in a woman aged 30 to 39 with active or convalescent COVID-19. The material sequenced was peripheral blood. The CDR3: CASSPGDRPYEQYF. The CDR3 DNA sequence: TGTGCCAGCTCACCTGGGGACAGGCCCTACGAGCAGTACTTC.